The T cell receptor (beta chain) described here comes from a study of shared clonotypes between healthy human individuals. The study's findings and limits: Clonotype sharing among donors was expected to depend on sequencing depth. Enrolling few donors narrowed the genetic and exposure-history diversity that was represented.

Remarks on this clone: Its antigen is unknown. A far more abundant clone sits one base away, making this likely a read error. This same CDR3 is encoded by further DNA sequences in the sample.

V shed 0 bases and J shed 4 bases, with 16 bases lying between them. Germline CDR1 MGHRA, CDR2 YSYEKL. The CDR3 has 17 amino acids. Ten immunoSEQ deep assay plates served to sequence unsorted PBMC DNA. Assay used: immunoSEQ multiplex PCR; TCRdb lists only in-frame clones, some missing. Seen here are over 400,000 clones, more than 65% observed once, and the top ten hold about 13%. The clonotype comes from a woman in her thirties or forties in good health. Some clones in this sample may be carry-over from other donors' samples. The sequenced sample was PBMCs. The chain links TRBV4-1 to TRBJ2-1; D uncertain. Here the CDR3 reads CASSQDVRVRPYNEQFF. CDR3 nucleotides: TGCGCCAGCAGCCAAGATGTACGGGTGAGGCCTTACAATGAGCAGTTCTTC.